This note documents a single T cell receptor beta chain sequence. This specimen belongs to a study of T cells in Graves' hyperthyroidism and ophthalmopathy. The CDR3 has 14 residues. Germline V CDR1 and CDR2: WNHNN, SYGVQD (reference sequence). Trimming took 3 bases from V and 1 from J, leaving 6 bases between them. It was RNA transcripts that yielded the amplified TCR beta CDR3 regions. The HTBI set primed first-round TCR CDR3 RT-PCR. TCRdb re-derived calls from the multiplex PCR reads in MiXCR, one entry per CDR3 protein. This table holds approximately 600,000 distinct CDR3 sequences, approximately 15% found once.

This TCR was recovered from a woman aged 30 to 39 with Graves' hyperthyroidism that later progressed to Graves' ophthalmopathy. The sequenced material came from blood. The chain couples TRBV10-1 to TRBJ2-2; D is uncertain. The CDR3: CASSDWQNTGELFF. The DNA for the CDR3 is TGCGCCAGCAGTGATTGGCAGAACACCGGGGAGCTGTTTTTT.